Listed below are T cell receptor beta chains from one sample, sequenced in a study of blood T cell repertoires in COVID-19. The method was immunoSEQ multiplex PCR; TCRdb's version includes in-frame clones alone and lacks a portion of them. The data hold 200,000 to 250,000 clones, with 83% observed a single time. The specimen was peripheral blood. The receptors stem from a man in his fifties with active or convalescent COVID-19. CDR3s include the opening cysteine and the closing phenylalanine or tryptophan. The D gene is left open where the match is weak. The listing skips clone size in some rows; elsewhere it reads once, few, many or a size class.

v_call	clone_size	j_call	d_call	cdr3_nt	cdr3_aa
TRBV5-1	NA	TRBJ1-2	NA	TGCGCCAGCAGCCCGGTGGGGGCCCTAGGTGGCTACACCTTC	CASSPVGALGGYTF
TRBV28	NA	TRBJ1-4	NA	TGTGCCAGCACCGGGGAATGGGCCGAAAAACTGTTTTTT	CASTGEWAEKLFF
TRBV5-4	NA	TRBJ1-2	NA	TGTGCCAGCAGCCCCCAGGGTATAACTAACTATGGCTACACCTTC	CASSPQGITNYGYTF
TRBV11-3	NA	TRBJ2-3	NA	TGTGCCAGCAGCGGGGGGACCCCGCGTTCAGATACGCAGTATTTT	CASSGGTPRSDTQYF
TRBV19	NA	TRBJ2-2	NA	TGTGCCAGTAGCCGTCCCGGGCGGGGCGAGAACACCGGGGAGCTGTTTTTT	CASSRPGRGENTGELFF
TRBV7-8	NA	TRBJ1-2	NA	TGTGCCAGCAGCTCCTCGCCTGGGGGGGGTTCCGGCTACACCTTC	CASSSSPGGGSGYTF
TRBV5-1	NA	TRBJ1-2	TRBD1	TGCGCCAGCAGCGAGGGGGCAGGTATTAACTATGGCTACACCTTC	CASSEGAGINYGYTF
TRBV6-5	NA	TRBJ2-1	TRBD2	TGTGCCAGCAGCCTTCTTAGCGGGGATTACAATGAGCAGTTCTTC	CASSLLSGDYNEQFF
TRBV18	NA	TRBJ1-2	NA	TGTGCCAGCTCACCGACGGTAGGGGGTCCCTATGGCTACACCTTC	CASSPTVGGPYGYTF
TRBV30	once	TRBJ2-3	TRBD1	TGTGCCTGGAACAGGGGATCCACAGATACGCAGTATTTT	CAWNRGSTDTQYF
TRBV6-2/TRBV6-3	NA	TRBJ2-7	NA	TGTGCCAGCAGTTACCTCCAGGGTGGCTACGAGCAGTACTTC	CASSYLQGGYEQYF
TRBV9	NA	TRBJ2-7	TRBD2	TGTGCCAGCAGCGTACTAGCGGGAGCGGAGGAGCAGTACTTC	CASSVLAGAEEQYF
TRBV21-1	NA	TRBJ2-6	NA	TGTGCCAGCAGCCTAAGGGCAGGGGGTCTCTCTGGGGCCAACGTCCTGACTTTC	CASSLRAGGLSGANVLTF
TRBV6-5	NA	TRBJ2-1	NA	TGTGCCACCTCGAGCGGGCTTTTGGGTGAGCAGTTCTTC	CATSSGLLGEQFF